The 21 T cell receptor beta chains below come from one sample, sequenced in a study of radiation and T cells in renal cell carcinoma. This table comes from immunoSEQ multiplex PCR, and its TCRdb copy is limited to in-frame clones, with some not included. Of some 150,000 clones detected, 83% appear once; the ten largest clones hold under 25%. Time point here: baseline pretreatment blood. Treatment described: 15 Gy SBRT to primary tumor, nephrectomy 4 weeks later. Sample: blood, taken from a patient whose treatment included radiotherapy and nephrectomy. The receptors originated from a woman aged 45-65 years with renal cell carcinoma.

The chain carries TRBV19 and TRBJ1-4; D not resolved. Trimming left V 6 bases short and J 10 bases short, with 21 bases between. The CDR3 is 15 amino acids. CDR1 is LNHDA, CDR2 SQIVND, per germline (reference sequence). The CDR3 DNA is TGTGCCAGTAGGCTCGGCGACGGCAAATTCGCAAAACTGTTTTTT. Protein: CASRLGDGKFAKLFF.

The chain is built from TRBV5-4 and TRBJ2-3, with TRBD2 identical over 12 bases. Germline CDR1 is SGHNT and CDR2 is YYREEE (reference sequence). V was pared by 4 bases and J by 4 bases, with 4 bases of the junction left unmatched. The CDR3 is 15 amino acids. CDR3 sequence: CASSQTSGGPDTQYF. The CDR3 DNA sequence: TGTGCCAGCAGCCAGACTAGCGGGGGCCCAGATACGCAGTATTTT.

This chain joins TRBV28 and TRBJ2-4; 11 positions agree with TRBD2. Unmatched junction bases numbered 10, after V lost 6 bases and J lost 6 bases. Germline CDR1 reads MDHEN; CDR2 reads SYDVKM. The CDR3 loop spans 16 amino acids. In DNA form, the CDR3 reads TGTGCCAGCAGATTAGATCTAGCGGGAGGAGCAAACATTCAGTACTTC. Protein sequence: CASRLDLAGGANIQYF. Drawing the rest from reference TRBV28 and TRBJ2-4, the complete variable domain is DVKVTQSSRYLVKRTGEKVFLECVQDMDHENMFWYRQDPGLGLRLIYFSYDVKMKEKGDIPEGYSVSREKKERFSLILESASTNQTSMYLCASRLDLAGGANIQYFGAGTRLSVL.

The chain carries TRBV18 and TRBJ1-5; D is perhaps TRBD1 (6 bases). V gave up 6 bases and J gave up 5 bases, with 14 bases separating them. From germline, CDR1 is KGHSH and CDR2 LQKENI. The CDR3 covers 14 residues. CDR3 loop: CASSVRGGDQPQHF. In DNA form, the CDR3 reads TGTGCCAGCTCCGTAAGAGGGGGGGATCAGCCCCAGCATTTT.

This clone was observed a few times. The rearrangement links TRBV9 to TRBJ2-5; the match to TRBD2 covers 14 bases. The CDR3 spans 15 residues. The V gene's germline CDR1 is SGDLS and CDR2 YYNGEE. V gave up 3 bases and J gave up 5 bases; unmatched junction bases: 3. CDR3 DNA sequence: TGTGCCAGCAGCGGGACTAGCGGGGGGAGGGAGACCCAGTACTTC. This codes for CASSGTSGGRETQYF.

The rearrangement joins TRBV5-4 to TRBJ2-7; 13 bases map to TRBD2. From germline, CDR1 is SGHNT and CDR2 YYREEE (reference sequence). Trimming at V came to 4 bases and at J to 0 bases, leaving 4 bases not matched to a gene. The CDR3 length is 16 residues. CDR3 coding DNA: TGTGCCAGCAGCCCGGGGACTAGCGGGACCTCCTACGAGCAGTACTTC. It is translated as CASSPGTSGTSYEQYF.

The chain has TRBV28 and TRBJ1-1, with TRBD1 as a possible D gene (5 bases). The CDR3 sequence is 14 residues long. V was pared by 5 bases and J by 0 bases, with 10 bases between. From germline, CDR1 is MDHEN and CDR2 SYDVKM. The CDR3 nucleotides are TGTGCCAGCAGTGAGACAGATTTGAACACTGAAGCTTTCTTT. This codes for CASSETDLNTEAFF.

V and J are TRBV5-4 and TRBJ2-2; D may match TRBD1 or TRBD2 (6 bases each). Per germline, CDR1 SGHNT and CDR2 YYREEE (reference sequence). V was clipped by 4 bases and J by 6 bases, with 19 bases between them. There are 16 residues in the CDR3. The CDR3 here is CASSPPGGGTPGELFF. The CDR3 coding sequence is TGTGCCAGCAGCCCACCCGGAGGGGGAACCCCCGGGGAGCTGTTTTTT.

The J gene is TRBJ2-1, the V gene TRBV6-4, with a weak D call TRBD1 (6 bases). The CDR3 extends over 14 amino acids. The V gene's germline CDR1 is MRHNA and CDR2 SNTAGT. The germline V and J ends were trimmed by 4 bases and 5 bases, with 12 bases remaining between them. The CDR3 nucleotides are TGTGCCAGCAGTGCCGTCTACAGGGACAATGAGCAGTTCTTC. Encoded protein: CASSAVYRDNEQFF.

The CDR3: CASSFTRALPSGANVLTF. CDR3 in DNA: TGTGCCAGCAGCTTTACACGGGCCCTCCCTTCTGGGGCCAACGTCCTGACTTTC. The chain couples TRBV5-6 to TRBJ2-6; D gene uncertain. The CDR3 spans 18 residues. The V end was cut by 2 bases, the J end by 1 base, with 16 bases between. Germline CDR1 and CDR2: SGHDT and YYEEEE.

The V and J genes are TRBV20-1 and TRBJ2-7; D gene uncertain. The length of the CDR3 is 11 residues. Between the trimmed V and J ends, which lost 7 bases and 6 bases, there was a span of 13 bases. The germline V gene has CDR1 DFQATT and CDR2 SNEGSKA (reference sequence). CDR3 amino acids: CSGWVKGEQYF. CDR3 DNA: TGCAGTGGCTGGGTTAAAGGCGAGCAGTACTTC.

V gene TRBV5-6 combines with J gene TRBJ2-7; TRBD2 matches at 12 bases. With V trimmed by 4 bases and J by 4 bases, 9 bases remained unmatched. This CDR3 region has 16 residues. CDR1 is SGHDT, CDR2 YYEEEE, per germline. The CDR3 loop is CASSAATSGSLYEQYF. The CDR3 bases are TGTGCCAGCAGCGCCGCGACTAGCGGGAGTTTATACGAGCAGTACTTC.

The chain couples TRBV7-2 to TRBJ2-7; D is ambiguous. This CDR3 contains 13 residues. Germline CDR1 is SGHTA and CDR2 is FQGNSA. Trimming took 8 bases from V and 1 from J, leaving 12 bases between them. The chain's CDR3 is CASGPGPSYEQYF. The CDR3 nucleotides are TGTGCCAGCGGACCGGGTCCTTCCTACGAGCAGTACTTC.

V and J are TRBV7-9 and TRBJ1-5; D may be TRBD1 (6 bases). Deletions cut 1 base from V and 5 bases from J, with 9 bases between. Germline CDR1 is SEHNR and CDR2 is FQNEAQ (reference sequence). CDR3 length equals 14 residues. CDR3 bases: TGTGCCAGCAGCTTAGACAGGGACGATCAGCCCCAGCATTTT. Protein sequence: CASSLDRDDQPQHF.

The chain couples TRBV25-1 to TRBJ2-5, with D perhaps matching TRBD1 (5 bases). The CDR3 runs 11 residues. V lost 8 bases, J lost 5 bases, and 9 bases lay in between. Germline-derived CDR1 and CDR2 are MGHDK and SYGVNS. CDR3 bases: TGTGCCAGCGGGTCAGGGGAGACCCAGTACTTC. Its translation is CASGSGETQYF. The whole variable domain, filled in from reference TRBV25-1 and TRBJ2-5, reads EADIYQTPRYLVIGTGKKITLECSQTMGHDKMYWYQQDPGMELHLIHYSYGVNSTEKGDLSSESTVSRIRTEHFPLTLESARPSHTSQYLCASGSGETQYFGPGTRLLVL.

This clone has a handful of counts. The J gene is TRBJ1-5, the V gene TRBV9; the D gene is possibly TRBD1 (5 bases). CDR3 length: 13 residues. The germline V and J ends were trimmed by 3 bases and 5 bases, with 9 bases remaining between them. Germline-derived CDR1 and CDR2 are SGDLS and YYNGEE. In nucleotides, the CDR3 is TGTGCCAGCAGCGGGGACTTCGATCAGCCCCAGCATTTT. This sequence encodes CASSGDFDQPQHF.

V usage is TRBV7-6 and J usage is TRBJ2-7, with D perhaps matching TRBD1 (5 bases). V lost 5 bases to trimming and J lost 4 bases, with 15 bases between them. The germline gives CDR1 SGHVS, CDR2 FNYEAQ. This CDR3 has 14 amino acids. CDR3: CASSPLRTPYEQYF. As DNA, the CDR3 is TGTGCCAGCAGCCCGCTTAGGACACCGTACGAGCAGTACTTC. Looking up the rest from reference TRBV7-6 and TRBJ2-7 gives the full variable domain: GAGVSQSPRYKVTKRGQDVALRCDPISGHVSLYWYRQALGQGPEFLTYFNYEAQQDKSGLPNDRFSAERPEGSISTLTIQRTEQRDSAMYRCASSPLRTPYEQYFGPGTRLTVT.

The V call is TRBV2, the J call TRBJ1-5; perhaps TRBD1 as D (6 bases). The V end lost 8 bases, the J end lost 4 bases, and 12 bases lay between the germline ends. Germline lookup yields CDR1 SNHLY and CDR2 FYNNEI. The CDR3 spans 13 residues. The CDR3 DNA reads TGTGCCAGCTTGGACAGCCCTAATCAGCCCCAGCATTTT. Encoded protein: CASLDSPNQPQHF.

This clone turned up a few times. V is TRBV18 and J is TRBJ1-1; weak D call: TRBD1 (5 bases). The CDR3 length is 13 residues. The germline V gene encodes CDR1 KGHSH and CDR2 LQKENI. Trimming left V 8 bases short and J 0 bases short, with 10 bases between. DNA for the CDR3: TGTGCCAGCCTTCAGGGCATGAACACTGAAGCTTTCTTT. Protein: CASLQGMNTEAFF.

The chain recombines TRBV7-2 with TRBJ2-5; TRBD2 matches 14 bases. Trimming removed 5 bases from V and 5 bases from J; junction bases left unmatched: 4. Germline V gene sequence: CDR1 SGHTA, CDR2 FQGNSA. The CDR3 has 15 residues. The CDR3 sequence: CASSRTSGGPETQYF. The DNA for the CDR3 is TGTGCCAGCAGCCGGACTAGCGGGGGGCCGGAGACCCAGTACTTC.

The J gene is TRBJ1-2, the V gene TRBV6-5; TRBD1 is a possible D gene (6 bases). CDR1 and CDR2 from the germline V gene are MNHEY and SVGAGI. The CDR3 has 14 residues. With 7 bases removed from V and 8 bases from J, the gap between germline ends came to 20 bases. This CDR3 is CASTERTVGGGYTF. In DNA form, the CDR3 reads TGTGCCAGCACCGAAAGGACAGTCGGGGGGGGCTACACCTTC.